These 12 T cell receptor beta chains came from one sample sequenced in a study of cytomegalovirus exposure and HLA in healthy donors. Primers: 60 Vbeta forward and 13 Jbeta reverse. The data were produced by immunoSEQ multiplex PCR, yet TCRdb's version contains in-frame clones alone and is incomplete. The data show approximately 150,000 clones, 70% to 85% seen once. The sample was PBMCs. These receptors all stem from a woman in her forties in good health and CMV-seronegative.

The chain couples TRBV28 to TRBJ2-7; weak D call: TRBD1 (5 bases). The CDR3 extends over 14 amino acids. The germline V gene encodes CDR1 MDHEN and CDR2 SYDVKM. V lost 4 bases and J 1 base, leaving 11 bases between the germline ends. As DNA, the CDR3 is TGTGCCAGCAGTTCGATACAGGAATCCTACGAGCAGTACTTC. Its translation is CASSSIQESYEQYF. Full variable domain (outside the CDR3, taken from reference TRBV28 and TRBJ2-7): DVKVTQSSRYLVKRTGEKVFLECVQDMDHENMFWYRQDPGLGLRLIYFSYDVKMKEKGDIPEGYSVSREKKERFSLILESASTNQTSMYLCASSSIQESYEQYFGPGTRLTVT.

This chain joins TRBV10-2 and TRBJ2-7; 9 nucleotides match TRBD2. The V and J ends lost 7 bases and 7 bases, in that order; junction bases with no gene match: 8. Germline-derived CDR1 and CDR2 are WSHSY and SAAADI. This CDR3 has 13 amino acids. CDR3 DNA sequence: TGCGCCAGCACTTCTAGCGGGAATCTTGAGCAGTACTTC. It specifies CASTSSGNLEQYF.

This chain joins TRBV9 and TRBJ2-1; TRBD2 matches 7 bases. Trimming at V came to 1 base and at J to 4 bases, leaving 5 bases not matched to a gene. CDR1 and CDR2 (germline): SGDLS, YYNGEE. This CDR3 contains 15 residues. In DNA form, the CDR3 reads TGTGCCAGCAGCGTAAGCCAGCGGGAATACAATGAGCAGTTCTTC. Its translation is CASSVSQREYNEQFF.

V gene TRBV7-2 combines with J gene TRBJ1-3; D is unclear. The CDR3 sequence is 12 residues long. CDR1 SGHTA and CDR2 FQGNSA come from the germline V gene. V dropped 2 bases and J dropped 7 bases, with 6 bases sitting between them. This CDR3 is CASSLLGNTIYF. In DNA, the CDR3 is TGTGCCAGCAGCTTATTGGGCAACACCATATATTTT.

V and J are TRBV18 and TRBJ2-7; TRBD1 aligns across 8 bases. The CDR3 length is 12 residues. The germline V gene has CDR1 KGHSH and CDR2 LQKENI. The ends lost 5 bases at V and 5 bases at J; junction bases unmatched: 2. DNA of the CDR3: TGTGCCAGCTCAAGACAGGGGAACGAGCAGTACTTC. Its protein is CASSRQGNEQYF.

The rearrangement uses TRBV11-2 and TRBJ2-7; 9 bases map to TRBD2. V dropped 5 bases and J dropped 5; count of bases not matched to a gene: 10. Germline CDR1 and CDR2: SGHAT and FQNNGV. This CDR3 contains 15 residues. The CDR3 reads CASSPGGREIDEQYF. The CDR3 DNA reads as TGTGCCAGCAGCCCCGGCGGGAGGGAGATAGACGAGCAGTACTTC.

This clone was recorded only once. This chain connects TRBV28 to TRBJ1-1; 8 bases are a match to TRBD1. The CDR3 has 14 residues. The V segment lost 4 bases and the J segment 5 bases; nucleotides outside the gene matches: 6. CDR1 and CDR2 from the germline V gene are MDHEN and SYDVKM. The CDR3 loop reads CASSSQGARTEAFF. CDR3 nucleotide sequence: TGTGCCAGCAGTTCGCAGGGGGCCCGTACTGAAGCTTTCTTT. The entire variable domain, with the rest obtained from reference TRBV28 and TRBJ1-1, is as follows: DVKVTQSSRYLVKRTGEKVFLECVQDMDHENMFWYRQDPGLGLRLIYFSYDVKMKEKGDIPEGYSVSREKKERFSLILESASTNQTSMYLCASSSQGARTEAFFGQGTRLTVV.

J is TRBJ1-5 and V is TRBV6-1, with 11 bases identical to TRBD1. J gave up 6 bases and V 4 bases, and 5 bases lay outside the gene matches. Germline loops: CDR1 MNHNS, CDR2 SASEGT. This CDR3 is 15 amino acids long. The CDR3, as DNA: TGTGCCAGCAGTGTGGACAGGGGGCAAGGTCAGCCCCAGCATTTT. This codes for CASSVDRGQGQPQHF.

The chain links TRBV5-1 to TRBJ2-5; 13 positions agree with TRBD2. The germline gives CDR1 SGHRS, CDR2 YFSETQ. The trim removed 4 bases at V and 5 bases at J, leaving 8 bases unmatched. The CDR3 has 16 residues. Written as DNA, the CDR3 is TGCGCCAGCAGCCAGAGACTAGCGGGAGGCGGGGAGACCCAGTACTTC. Its translation is CASSQRLAGGGETQYF.

V and J are TRBV19 and TRBJ2-7; 9 bases line up with TRBD1. The V gene end was trimmed by 2 bases and the J gene end by 3 bases; junction bases not matched to a gene: 14. The CDR3 loop spans 18 amino acids. Looked up from germline, CDR1 is LNHDA and CDR2 is SQIVND (reference sequence). The CDR3 spells CASSIKLFSGTGIYEQYF. Here the CDR3 DNA reads TGTGCCAGTAGTATAAAATTGTTCTCGGGGACAGGGATCTACGAGCAGTACTTC.

The chain links TRBV4-3 to TRBJ2-2, with D hard to call. The germline gives CDR1 LGHNA, CDR2 YSLEER. CDR3 size: 15 residues. Trimming removed 0 bases at V and 0 bases at J, with 5 bases between. CDR3 sequence reads: CASSQDRANTGELFF. In nucleotides, the CDR3 is TGCGCCAGCAGCCAAGATCGCGCGAACACCGGGGAGCTGTTTTTT.

The chain recombines TRBV10-2 with TRBJ1-2; 9 bases match TRBD1. Germline loops: CDR1 WSHSY, CDR2 SAAADI. This CDR3 has 12 residues. V was pared by 6 bases and J by 9 bases, with 5 bases of the junction left unmatched. The CDR3 protein is CASSRDRESYTF. In DNA form, the CDR3 reads TGCGCCAGCAGCCGGGACAGGGAAAGCTACACCTTC.